These 23 T cell receptor beta chains were sequenced from one sample in a study of OX40 agonist ivuxolimab in advanced cancers. Here immunoSEQ multiplex PCR was the method, and the copy in TCRdb shows in-frame clones only, minus some. The data show about 92,000 clones, more than 80% seen once. The sample consisted of CD4+ or CD8+ T cells sorted from blood, taken in a trial of the OX40 agonist ivuxolimab. These receptors were collected from an adult with an advanced solid tumor such as melanoma, head and neck, liver or kidney cancer.

The gene calls are TRBV18 and TRBJ2-1, with D possibly matching TRBD1 (5 bases). V was shortened by 4 bases and J by 2 bases, with 12 bases between the two germline ends. CDR3 length equals 15 residues. Germline-derived CDR1 and CDR2 are KGHSH and LQKENI. In DNA, the CDR3 is TGTGCCAGCTCACTCGACAGACACCCCTACAATGAGCAGTTCTTC. Translation: CASSLDRHPYNEQFF.

The rearrangement uses TRBV7-2 and TRBJ2-3, with D tentatively TRBD1 (5 bases). The V gene's germline CDR1 is SGHTA and CDR2 FQGNSA. V was pared by 4 bases and J by 0 bases, with 11 bases between. CDR3 length equals 15 residues. The CDR3 spells CASSSKGKSTDTQYF. In DNA, the CDR3 is TGTGCCAGCAGCTCCAAGGGGAAAAGCACAGATACGCAGTATTTT.

The chain combines TRBV25-1 with TRBJ2-7, with D perhaps matching TRBD1 (6 bases). The CDR3 totals 14 residues. The V end lost 4 bases, the J end lost 3 bases, and 13 bases lay between the germline ends. Per germline, CDR1 MGHDK and CDR2 SYGVNS. CDR3 residues: CASSVGTPFYEQYF. The DNA of the CDR3 is TGTGCCAGCAGTGTCGGGACACCTTTCTACGAGCAGTACTTC.

The J gene is TRBJ2-7, the V gene TRBV18, with D possibly being TRBD2 (7 bases). CDR3 length: 16 amino acids. V dropped 0 bases and J dropped 4 bases, with 16 bases sitting between them. The V gene's germline CDR1 is KGHSH and CDR2 LQKENI. The CDR3 DNA is TGTGCCAGCTCACCACCTAAGGGGGGGCATAGATACGAGCAGTACTTC. Its protein product is CASSPPKGGHRYEQYF.

The chain uses TRBV6-5 and TRBJ1-1; D uncertain. The germline V gene encodes CDR1 MNHEY and CDR2 SVGAGI. The V gene lost 6 bases and the J gene lost 4 bases, with 9 bases spanning the gap. CDR3 length: 12 residues. The CDR3 protein is CASSLLGTEAFF. The CDR3 nucleotides read TGTGCCAGCAGCCTATTGGGCACTGAAGCTTTCTTT.

In nucleotides, the CDR3 is TGTGCCAGCAGCCTCTCCGGGACTAGCGGGGGGGAGCTGTTTTTT. Translation gives CASSLSGTSGGELFF. This chain joins TRBV7-2 and TRBJ2-2; TRBD2 matches at 12 bases. This CDR3 comprises 15 residues. V shed 5 bases, J shed 8 bases, and the junction held 6 bases outside the gene matches. Germline assignment: CDR1 SGHTA and CDR2 FQGNSA.

J is TRBJ2-7 and V is TRBV7-7; 7 nucleotides match TRBD1. J was trimmed by 0 bases and V by 5 bases; bases with no gene match: 7. The CDR3 runs to 15 residues. CDR1 is SSHAT, CDR2 FNYEAQ, per germline (reference sequence). CDR3 protein: CASSPGTVTSYEQYF. The CDR3 DNA follows: TGTGCCAGCAGCCCTGGGACAGTGACCTCCTACGAGCAGTACTTC.

This chain joins TRBV7-2 and TRBJ1-5; TRBD1 is a possible D gene (6 bases). CDR3 length equals 13 residues. Trimming removed 5 bases from V and 3 bases from J, with 8 bases in between. Germline CDR1 reads SGHTA; CDR2 reads FQGNSA. The CDR3 DNA is TGTGCCAGCAGCCGACAGGACAATCAGCCCCAGCATTTT. Its protein is CASSRQDNQPQHF. The entire variable domain, with the rest obtained from reference TRBV7-2 and TRBJ1-5, is as follows: GAGVSQSPSNKVTEKGKDVELRCDPISGHTALYWYRQSLGQGLEFLIYFQGNSAPDKSGLPSDRFSAERTGGSVSTLTIQRTQQEDSAVYLCASSRQDNQPQHFGDGTRLSIL.

The count of this clone is one. The chain joins TRBV30 to TRBJ2-7, with TRBD1 matching 7 bases. The V and J ends lost 6 bases and 3 bases, in that order; junction bases with no gene match: 2. The CDR3 extends over 11 amino acids. Germline lookup yields CDR1 GTSNPN and CDR2 SVGIG (reference sequence). CDR3 protein: CACWTGYEQYF. CDR3 DNA sequence: TGTGCCTGTTGGACAGGCTACGAGCAGTACTTC.

This chain connects TRBV7-9 to TRBJ1-2; 11 bases line up with TRBD1. The V gene's germline CDR1 is SEHNR and CDR2 FQNEAQ (reference sequence). J was trimmed by 1 base and V by 7 bases; bases with no gene match: 8. This CDR3 has 16 amino acids. The CDR3 region has the DNA TGTGCCAGCACCGGGACAGGGGGATTTGTTAACTATGGCTACACCTTC. This gives the protein CASTGTGGFVNYGYTF.

V is TRBV19 and J is TRBJ2-7; a possible D gene is TRBD1 (5 bases). Germline CDR1 is LNHDA and CDR2 is SQIVND (reference sequence). Between the trimmed V and J ends, which lost 6 bases and 7 bases, there was a span of 13 bases. CDR3 length: 12 amino acids. CDR3 residues: CASSSGPGEQYF. As DNA, the CDR3 is TGTGCCAGTAGCTCCGGACCAGGGGAGCAGTACTTC.

V usage is TRBV11-2 and J usage is TRBJ1-1, with D maybe TRBD1 (5 bases). V lost 5 bases and J lost 6, with 13 bases in between. The CDR3 is 13 amino acids. Germline CDR1 reads SGHAT; CDR2 reads FQNNGV. CDR3 bases: TGTGCCAGCAGCCCGGGACGGTGGGCTGAAGCTTTCTTT. Protein sequence: CASSPGRWAEAFF.

This sequence joins TRBV6-5 and TRBJ1-2; D might be TRBD1 (5 bases). The CDR3 length is 14 residues. V was clipped by 0 bases and J by 3 bases, with 8 bases between them. From germline, CDR1 is MNHEY and CDR2 SVGAGI. The CDR3 region has the DNA TGTGCCAGCAGTTACTCATGGGGGGACTATGGCTACACCTTC. This encodes CASSYSWGDYGYTF.

The rearrangement links TRBV7-9 to TRBJ2-6; D tentatively fits TRBD1 or TRBD2 (6 bases each). CDR3 length: 16 amino acids. Trimming took off 5 bases at V and 0 bases at J, with 11 bases between the two ends. CDR1 is SEHNR, CDR2 FQNEAQ, per germline (reference sequence). Here the CDR3 reads CASSQWGASGANVLTF. In DNA, the CDR3 is TGTGCCAGCAGCCAGTGGGGGGCCTCTGGGGCCAACGTCCTGACTTTC. The full variable domain, completed using reference TRBV7-9 and TRBJ2-6, is DTGVSQNPRHKITKRGQNVTFRCDPISEHNRLYWYRQTLGQGPEFLTYFQNEAQLEKSRLLSDRFSAERPKGSFSTLEIQRTEQGDSAMYLCASSQWGASGANVLTFGAGSRLTVL.

This clone appeared a single time. The chain joins TRBV6-1 to TRBJ2-7; TRBD2 aligns across 8 bases. The CDR3 runs to 13 residues. The ends lost 7 bases at V and 6 bases at J; junction bases unmatched: 8. Germline loops: CDR1 MNHNS, CDR2 SASEGT. CDR3 region: CASTISGIGEQYF. The CDR3 DNA reads TGTGCCAGCACCATTAGCGGGATAGGCGAGCAGTACTTC.

The count of this clone is one. V usage is TRBV2 and J usage is TRBJ2-7; 8 bases map to TRBD2. This CDR3 comprises 15 residues. Germline trimming cut 3 bases from V and 3 bases from J; bases unmatched to any gene: 7. CDR1 is SNHLY and CDR2 is FYNNEI in the germline V gene. The CDR3 nucleotides read TGTGCCAGCAGTGATGGCGGGGGGCCCCTCTACGAGCAGTACTTC. Encoded protein: CASSDGGGPLYEQYF.

This chain uses TRBV9 with TRBJ2-1; perhaps TRBD1 as D (6 bases). Germline V gene lookup returns CDR1 SGDLS and CDR2 YYNGEE. This CDR3 comprises 15 residues. Trimming stripped 0 bases from V and 7 bases from J, with 14 bases between. Written as DNA, the CDR3 is TGTGCCAGCAGCGTAGGGATAGGGGGTAGGAATGAGCAGTTCTTC. Protein: CASSVGIGGRNEQFF.

This clone has just one count. The chain recombines TRBV7-9 with TRBJ2-7; D not resolved. The CDR3 spans 13 residues. The V gene lost 1 base and the J gene lost 2 bases, with 6 bases spanning the gap. Germline V gene data show CDR1 as SEHNR and CDR2 as FQNEAQ (reference sequence). The CDR3 sequence is CASSLGHTYEQYF. DNA of the CDR3: TGTGCCAGCAGCTTAGGACATACCTACGAGCAGTACTTC.

The chain joins TRBV4-2 to TRBJ1-3, with a tentative D call TRBD1 (6 bases). Germline V gene sequence: CDR1 LGHNA, CDR2 YNFKEQ. Trimming took 0 bases from V and 0 from J, leaving 12 bases between them. This CDR3 is built from 17 residues. CDR3 in amino acids: CASSQERGGNSGNTIYF. CDR3 bases: TGTGCCAGCAGCCAAGAGAGGGGGGGCAACTCTGGAAACACCATATATTTT.

This clone was recorded only once. The chain uses TRBV7-8 and TRBJ2-7; D uncertain. The CDR3 extends over 12 amino acids. V lost 1 base and J 3 bases, leaving 4 bases between the germline ends. The germline V gene has CDR1 SGHVS and CDR2 FQNEAQ. Here the CDR3 DNA reads TGTGCCAGCAGCTTAGACCACTACGAGCAGTACTTC. As protein: CASSLDHYEQYF.

V gene TRBV7-8 combines with J gene TRBJ1-5, with 7 positions matching TRBD1. J lost 3 bases, V lost 1 base, and 6 bases had no gene match. Looked up from germline, CDR1 is SGHVS and CDR2 is FQNEAQ. The CDR3 contains 16 residues. The CDR3 region is CASSLEVRGFNQPQHF. CDR3 bases: TGTGCCAGCAGCTTAGAGGTCAGGGGGTTCAATCAGCCCCAGCATTTT. Based on the CDR3 plus reference TRBV7-8 and TRBJ1-5, the full variable domain is GAGVSQSPRYKVAKRGQDVALRCDPISGHVSLFWYQQALGQGPEFLTYFQNEAQLDKSGLPSDRFFAERPEGSVSTLKIQRTQQEDSAVYLCASSLEVRGFNQPQHFGDGTRLSIL.

This chain links TRBV7-9 with TRBJ1-2; no firm D call. Germline lookup yields CDR1 SEHNR and CDR2 FQNEAQ (reference sequence). Trimming stripped 6 bases from V and 0 bases from J, with 11 bases between. The CDR3 spans 14 residues. Here the CDR3 DNA reads TGTGCCAGCAGTCATAGCGGGACTAACTATGGCTACACCTTC. Its translation: CASSHSGTNYGYTF.

The chain couples TRBV7-7 to TRBJ1-6; TRBD1 matches at 8 bases. This CDR3 has 16 amino acids. J lost 8 bases, V lost 1 base, and 7 bases had no gene match. The V gene's germline CDR1 is SSHAT and CDR2 FNYEAQ (reference sequence). The chain's CDR3 is CASSLVGQGRYSPLHF. The CDR3 coding sequence is TGTGCCAGCAGCTTAGTAGGACAGGGAAGGTATTCACCCCTCCACTTT.